Following are 5 T cell receptor beta chains from one sample sequenced in a study of blood T cell repertoires in COVID-19 (TCRdb year 2020). Library creation used the immunoSEQ multiplex PCR assay. In its TCRdb copy, this immuneACCESS table keeps in-frame sequences only and misses some clones. Where compared with another copy, unresolved V genes explain less than half of these, and the others have no known cause. The sample records about 280,000 clones, 75% to 90% of which are singletons. The top ten constitute 2.2% of the sample. The sample was peripheral blood. The receptor source for this set is a woman in her 50s who had recovered from COVID-19.

The genes are TRBV6-2 or TRBV6-3 and TRBJ1-6, with unresolved D. This CDR3 is 16 amino acids long. In germline, CDR1 is MNHEY, CDR2 SVGEGT. V dropped 6 bases and J dropped 7 bases, with 19 bases sitting between them. The CDR3 sequence is CASSPSDLIRNSPLHF. DNA of the CDR3: TGTGCCAGCAGCCCTAGCGACTTGATACGAAATTCACCCCTCCACTTT.

J is TRBJ2-7 and V is TRBV9; no reliable D call. CDR3 length equals 13 residues. Per germline, CDR1 SGDLS and CDR2 YYNGEE. Deletions cut 0 bases from V and 2 bases from J, with 6 bases between. The CDR3 loop reads CASSVAPAYEQYF. In nucleotides, the CDR3 is TGTGCCAGCAGCGTAGCCCCCGCCTACGAGCAGTACTTC.

The V and J genes are TRBV3-1 (or the pseudogene TRBV3-2) and TRBJ2-2; a weak D match, TRBD2 (5 bases). Deletions cut 4 bases from V and 1 base from J, with 16 bases between. Germline-derived CDR1 and CDR2 are LGHDT and YNNKEL (reference sequence). This CDR3 comprises 17 residues. The CDR3 loop is CASSLNSGLLNTGELFF. In DNA, the CDR3 is TGTGCCAGCAGCCTAAACAGTGGACTTCTGAACACCGGGGAGCTGTTTTTT.

The chain recombines TRBV13 with TRBJ2-4; maybe TRBD2 (5 bases). This CDR3 is 16 amino acids long. The V gene lost 5 bases and the J gene lost 0 bases, with 14 bases spanning the gap. Per the germline V gene, CDR1 is PRHDT and CDR2 is FYEKMQ (reference sequence). The chain's CDR3 is CASSAPGIQAKNIQYF. The CDR3 DNA is TGTGCCAGCAGCGCCCCCGGGATTCAAGCCAAAAACATTCAGTACTTC.

The gene calls are TRBV6-2 or TRBV6-3 and TRBJ1-1; 9 bases line up with TRBD1. CDR1 and CDR2 (germline): MNHEY, SVGEGT. V shed 0 bases, J shed 7 bases, and the junction held 3 bases outside the gene matches. The CDR3 is 14 residues long. CDR3 loop: CASSYSGQGIEAFF. CDR3 nucleotides: TGTGCCAGCAGTTACTCTGGACAGGGGATTGAAGCTTTCTTT.